These 15 T cell receptor beta chains were sequenced from one sample in a study of shared clonotypes between healthy human individuals. Clones were sequenced by immunoSEQ multiplex PCR, and TCRdb holds only the in-frame ones, with some missing. The table records fewer than 700,000 clones, approximately 95% of them present only once. The naive CD8 subset, CD45RO-negative cells positively selected for CCR7, excluded terminally differentiated effector memory CD45RA+ cells. Sequences were obtained from naive CD8+ T cells sorted from blood. All receptors come from a woman aged 25 to 45 in good health.

This chain joins TRBV19 and TRBJ2-2; possibly TRBD2 for D (5 bases). CDR1 and CDR2 (germline): LNHDA, SQIVND (reference sequence). V lost 4 bases to trimming and J lost 0 bases, with 15 bases between them. The CDR3 loop spans 17 amino acids. DNA for the CDR3: TGTGCCAGTAGTACGGCTGAACTAGGTACGAACACCGGGGAGCTGTTTTTT. Residues: CASSTAELGTNTGELFF.

The chain couples TRBV5-1 to TRBJ2-7; D might be TRBD2 (6 bases). The V gene lost 0 bases and the J gene lost 2 bases, with 9 bases spanning the gap. CDR3 size: 14 residues. Per germline, CDR1 SGHRS and CDR2 YFSETQ. The CDR3: CASSLDAGTYEQYF. Here the CDR3 DNA reads TGCGCCAGCAGCTTGGACGCGGGAACCTACGAGCAGTACTTC.

The V and J genes are TRBV2 and TRBJ2-7, with TRBD2 as a possible D gene (5 bases). Germline V gene lookup returns CDR1 SNHLY and CDR2 FYNNEI. CDR3 length equals 14 residues. V lost 5 bases to trimming and J lost 3 bases, with 14 bases between them. The DNA of the CDR3 is TGTGCCAGCAGTTCTACCACCGGGATCTACGAGCAGTACTTC. This gives the protein CASSSTTGIYEQYF.

The CDR3, as DNA: TGTGCCAGCAGTTCCATCCCTGGTCCCAAAAACATTCAGTACTTC. Protein sequence: CASSSIPGPKNIQYF. This chain connects TRBV27 to TRBJ2-4; D gene uncertain. The germline V gene encodes CDR1 MNHEY and CDR2 SMNVEV (reference sequence). This CDR3 has 15 amino acids. The germline V and J ends were trimmed by 4 bases and 2 bases, with 12 bases remaining between them.

Concerning this clone itself: The sample contains more than one DNA sequence encoding this CDR3. This chain joins TRBV9 and TRBJ1-4; D is perhaps TRBD1 (5 bases). V lost 2 bases and J lost 0, with 8 bases in between. The CDR3 covers 15 residues. The germline V gene encodes CDR1 SGDLS and CDR2 YYNGEE. CDR3 coding DNA: TGTGCCAGCAGCGTTGGGGGAGCAACTAATGAAAAACTGTTTTTT. Protein sequence: CASSVGGATNEKLFF.

Concerning this clone: This sample includes further DNA sequences coding for the same CDR3. The V gene is TRBV4-1, the J gene TRBJ2-7; 7 nucleotides align to TRBD1. CDR1 MGHRA and CDR2 YSYEKL come from the germline V gene. J lost 6 bases, V lost 3 bases, and 5 bases had no gene match. The CDR3 loop spans 13 amino acids. The CDR3 protein is CASSQRQGSEQYF. In nucleotides, the CDR3 is TGCGCCAGCAGCCAGAGACAGGGTAGCGAGCAGTACTTC.

The genes are TRBV19 and TRBJ2-3, with D hard to call. CDR1 is LNHDA, CDR2 SQIVND, per germline (reference sequence). This CDR3 comprises 12 residues. V gave up 5 bases and J gave up 4 bases, with 7 bases separating them. The CDR3 DNA sequence: TGTGCCAGTAGTCTCTCGGCAGATACGCAGTATTTT. Its protein is CASSLSADTQYF.

The chain recombines TRBV4-1 with TRBJ2-7, with D possibly matching TRBD2 (5 bases). CDR3 length: 16 amino acids. The germline gives CDR1 MGHRA, CDR2 YSYEKL. Trimming took off 0 bases at V and 3 bases at J, with 15 bases between the two ends. Here the CDR3 DNA reads TGCGCCAGCAGCCAAGATTGGTGGTCCGGGAACTACGAGCAGTACTTC. Protein product: CASSQDWWSGNYEQYF.

The chain is built from TRBV10-1 and TRBJ2-7; D is uncertain. The CDR3 is 15 residues long. Germline CDR1 is WNHNN and CDR2 is SYGVQD (reference sequence). V lost 6 bases to trimming and J lost 5 bases, with 20 bases between them. The CDR3 bases are TGCGCCAGCAGCGCCGGACCATCTATCCCCCACGAGCAGTACTTC. Its translation: CASSAGPSIPHEQYF.

CDR3 amino acids: CASSLWQGADEQYF. The CDR3 nucleotides read TGTGCCAGCAGCTTATGGCAGGGGGCTGACGAGCAGTACTTC. The chain couples TRBV7-8 to TRBJ2-7; 8 nucleotides match TRBD1. Per germline, CDR1 SGHVS and CDR2 FQNEAQ. The CDR3 length is 14 residues. The V segment lost 2 bases and the J segment 5 bases; nucleotides outside the gene matches: 5. Filled out from reference TRBV7-8 and TRBJ2-7, the complete variable domain reads GAGVSQSPRYKVAKRGQDVALRCDPISGHVSLFWYQQALGQGPEFLTYFQNEAQLDKSGLPSDRFFAERPEGSVSTLKIQRTQQEDSAVYLCASSLWQGADEQYFGPGTRLTVT.

The chain employs TRBV28 and TRBJ2-5; 9 nucleotides agree with TRBD1. This CDR3 is built from 16 residues. Germline CDR1 reads MDHEN; CDR2 reads SYDVKM. J gave up 3 bases and V 6 bases, and 11 bases lay outside the gene matches. CDR3 coding DNA: TGTGCCAGCAGGCCTACTGGGACAGGGTGGGAAGAGACCCAGTACTTC. This sequence encodes CASRPTGTGWEETQYF.

In this sample, this clone turned up once. This CDR3 is CASREPAGELFF. CDR3 DNA sequence: TGTGCCAGCAGGGAGCCGGCCGGGGAGCTGTTTTTT. The V gene is TRBV6-4, the J gene TRBJ2-2; unclear D gene. Germline CDR1 and CDR2: MRHNA and SNTAGT. This CDR3 comprises 12 residues. Trimming stripped 6 bases from V and 6 bases from J, with 8 bases between.

This clone came up once. This chain links TRBV7-2 with TRBJ2-7; D uncertain. The CDR3 contains 13 residues. Trimming shortened V by 6 bases and J by 3 bases, and 12 bases separated the two germline ends. Germline V gene sequence: CDR1 SGHTA, CDR2 FQGNSA. The CDR3 here is CASSTYQFYEQYF. The CDR3 DNA is TGTGCCAGCAGTACATACCAATTCTACGAGCAGTACTTC.

V and J are TRBV19 and TRBJ2-7; D not certain. Between the trimmed V and J ends, which lost 4 bases and 1 base, there was a span of 29 bases. Germline CDR1 is LNHDA and CDR2 is SQIVND (reference sequence). The CDR3 extends over 20 amino acids. CDR3 sequence (DNA): TGTGCCAGTAGTAGTTACCCCCACCCCCCCCACTCGGACGGGTCCTACGAGCAGTACTTC. It translates to CASSSYPHPPHSDGSYEQYF.

This chain uses TRBV15 with TRBJ2-1; the D gene is possibly TRBD2 (5 bases). V was pared by 0 bases and J by 3 bases, with 12 bases between. This CDR3 region has 16 residues. Germline V gene data show CDR1 as LNHNV and CDR2 as YYDKDF (reference sequence). The DNA of the CDR3 is TGTGCCACCAGCAGAGACCTAGCTACCTACTACAATGAGCAGTTCTTC. It encodes CATSRDLATYYNEQFF.